Listed below are T cell receptor beta chains from one sample, sequenced in a study of shared clonotypes between healthy human individuals. Here immunoSEQ multiplex PCR was the method, and the copy in TCRdb shows in-frame clones only, minus some. The data contain millions of clones, 85% to 95% of them singletons. The material sequenced was naive CD8+ T cells sorted from blood. The receptors come from a man aged 18 to 29 in good health. CDR3s include the opening cysteine and the closing phenylalanine or tryptophan.

TRBJ1-6,TRBV27,CASSWDRGNSPLHF
TRBJ2-1,TRBV4-1,CASSRGSAPNEQFF
TRBJ1-1,TRBV5-6,CASSLVGRVAFF
TRBJ2-3,TRBV4-1,CASRQLAAPTDTQYF
TRBJ2-1,TRBV4-1,CASSQTQAGSPPYNEQFF
TRBJ2-7,TRBV10-3,CAISRDGAYEQYF
TRBJ2-7,TRBV30,CAWSLGAGVGEQYF
TRBJ2-3,TRBV4-1,CASSQEVPLADTQYF
TRBJ2-7,TRBV4-2,CASSQVGTGPYEQYF
TRBJ1-2,TRBV4-3,CASSQGAGHYGYTF
TRBJ1-1,TRBV27,CASSWGVRTEAFF
TRBJ1-6,TRBV9,CASSVGTGGNSPLHF
TRBJ2-7,TRBV6-1,CASTIGQTYEQYF
TRBJ2-3,TRBV6-1,CASSKRGPRTDTQYF